Listed below are T cell receptor beta chains from one sample, sequenced in a study of CD8 T cells in ankylosing spondylitis. TCRdb re-called the 5' RACE reads through MiXCR, storing one row per CDR3 protein. The table shows roughly 130,000 distinct CDR3 sequences, with around 9.7% occurring only once. Sequencing was carried out using blood, either unsorted or a sorted T cell fraction (not recorded which). These receptors came from a male donor with ankylosing spondylitis or in good health (not recorded which). CDR3s include the opening cysteine and the closing phenylalanine or tryptophan. The order of the fields is D gene, V gene, J gene, clone size, CDR3 protein, CDR3 DNA. The D gene is left open where the match is weak. A clone size is listed for some rows: how often the clone was seen (once, few, many), or a class if it is expanded.

d_gene: .
v_gene: TRBV5-1
j_gene: TRBJ2-4
abundance: many
CDR3aa: CASSLVGVDIQYF
CDR3nt: TGCGCCAGCAGCTTGGTAGGGGTAGACATTCAGTACTTC

d_gene: .
v_gene: TRBV30
j_gene: TRBJ2-1
abundance: many
CDR3aa: CAWSVLGHTGGNEQFF
CDR3nt: TGTGCCTGGAGTGTACTAGGTCATACAGGCGGGAATGAGCAGTTCTTC

d_gene: TRBD2
v_gene: TRBV20-1
j_gene: TRBJ2-7
abundance: few
CDR3aa: CSAREAGGGLAYEQYF
CDR3nt: TGCAGTGCTAGAGAGGCCGGGGGCGGACTAGCGTACGAGCAGTACTTC

d_gene: .
v_gene: TRBV5-5
j_gene: TRBJ2-3
abundance: many
CDR3aa: CASSLGLYSTDTQYF
CDR3nt: TGTGCCAGCAGCTTAGGGCTCTACTCCACAGATACGCAGTATTTT

d_gene: TRBD1
v_gene: TRBV20-1
j_gene: TRBJ2-1
abundance: .
CDR3aa: CSAPGTGVGNEQFF
CDR3nt: TGCAGTGCTCCGGGGACAGGGGTAGGCAATGAGCAGTTCTTC

d_gene: TRBD1
v_gene: TRBV27
j_gene: TRBJ1-5
abundance: many
CDR3aa: CASSKQGNNQPQHF
CDR3nt: TGTGCCAGCAGTAAACAGGGGAACAATCAGCCCCAGCATTTT

d_gene: .
v_gene: TRBV7-2
j_gene: TRBJ1-1
abundance: .
CDR3aa: CAMRTGGNTEAFF
CDR3nt: TGTGCCATGCGAACAGGAGGTAACACTGAAGCTTTCTTT

d_gene: TRBD1
v_gene: TRBV20-1
j_gene: TRBJ1-5
abundance: many
CDR3aa: CSAKQGFDQPQHF
CDR3nt: TGCAGTGCCAAACAGGGGTTTGATCAGCCCCAGCATTTT

d_gene: TRBD1
v_gene: TRBV4-3
j_gene: TRBJ2-5
abundance: many
CDR3aa: CASSQTGQGIWETQYF
CDR3nt: TGCGCCAGCAGCCAAACGGGACAGGGTATATGGGAGACCCAGTACTTC

d_gene: .
v_gene: TRBV29-1
j_gene: TRBJ1-4
abundance: many
CDR3aa: CSARQPNEKLFF
CDR3nt: TGCAGCGCCAGACAGCCTAATGAAAAACTGTTTTTT

d_gene: .
v_gene: TRBV20-1
j_gene: TRBJ2-5
abundance: many
CDR3aa: CSAREGTETQYF
CDR3nt: TGCAGTGCTAGAGAGGGTACGGAGACCCAGTACTTC

d_gene: TRBD1
v_gene: TRBV4-2
j_gene: TRBJ2-6
abundance: .
CDR3aa: CASSQEWGQGASRGANVLTF
CDR3nt: TGTGCCAGCAGCCAAGAATGGGGACAGGGGGCCTCTCGTGGGGCCAACGTCCTGACTTTC

d_gene: TRBD2
v_gene: TRBV20-1
j_gene: TRBJ2-1
abundance: many
CDR3aa: CSASRGLPINEQFF
CDR3nt: TGCAGTGCTAGTCGGGGACTACCGATCAATGAGCAGTTCTTC

d_gene: TRBD2
v_gene: TRBV9
j_gene: TRBJ2-5
abundance: few
CDR3aa: CASSALAVEWETQYF
CDR3nt: TGTGCCAGCAGCGCGCTAGCGGTTGAATGGGAGACCCAGTACTTC

d_gene: TRBD1
v_gene: TRBV29-1
j_gene: TRBJ2-3
abundance: many
CDR3aa: CSDRDRGLSGTDTQYF
CDR3nt: TGCAGCGACCGGGACAGGGGGCTCTCTGGCACAGATACGCAGTATTTT